This T cell receptor beta chain originates from a study of T cell responses to AZD1222 COVID-19 vaccine. General study results and limits: Baseline seropositivity characterized only a handful of AZD1222 recipients.

To note about this clone: What it recognizes is unknown.

Germline assignment: CDR1 LGHDT and CDR2 YNNKEL (reference sequence). The CDR3 consists of 14 residues. Trimming left V 4 bases short and J 1 base short, with 10 bases between. Repertoires were generated with immunoSEQ multiplex PCR, while TCRdb's copy carries only in-frame clones and drops some. The repertoire consists of 180,000 or so clones, with roughly 92% occurring once and the leading ten covering about 0.6%. This clonotype originated in an adult in good health. V gene TRBV3-1 (or the pseudogene TRBV3-2) combines with J gene TRBJ1-2; D uncertain. Sequencing used peripheral blood, obtained on day 0 of AZD1222 vaccination. The CDR3 loop is CASSPVSDNYGYTF. DNA of the CDR3: TGTGCCAGCAGCCCCGTTTCAGATAACTATGGCTACACCTTC.